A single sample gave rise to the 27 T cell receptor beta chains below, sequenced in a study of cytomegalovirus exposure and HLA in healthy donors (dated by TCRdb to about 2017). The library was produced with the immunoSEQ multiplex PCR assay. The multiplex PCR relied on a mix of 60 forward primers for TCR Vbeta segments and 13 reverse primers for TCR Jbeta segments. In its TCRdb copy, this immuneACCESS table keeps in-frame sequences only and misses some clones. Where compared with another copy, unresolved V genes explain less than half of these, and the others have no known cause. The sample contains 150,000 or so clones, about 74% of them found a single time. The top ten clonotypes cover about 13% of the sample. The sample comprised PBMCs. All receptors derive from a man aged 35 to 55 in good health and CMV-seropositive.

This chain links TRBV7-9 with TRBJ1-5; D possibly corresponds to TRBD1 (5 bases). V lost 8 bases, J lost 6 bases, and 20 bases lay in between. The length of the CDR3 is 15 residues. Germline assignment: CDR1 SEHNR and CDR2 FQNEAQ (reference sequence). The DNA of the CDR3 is TGTGCCAGCTCGCGCGGACTGGGGGGGATTCAGCCCCAGCATTTT. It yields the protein CASSRGLGGIQPQHF.

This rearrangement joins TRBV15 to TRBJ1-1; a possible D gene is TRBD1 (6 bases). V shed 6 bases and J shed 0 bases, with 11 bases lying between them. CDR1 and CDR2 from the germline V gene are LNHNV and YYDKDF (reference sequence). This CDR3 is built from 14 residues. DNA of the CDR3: TGTGCCACCAGACCGGACAGACTGAACACTGAAGCTTTCTTT. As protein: CATRPDRLNTEAFF.

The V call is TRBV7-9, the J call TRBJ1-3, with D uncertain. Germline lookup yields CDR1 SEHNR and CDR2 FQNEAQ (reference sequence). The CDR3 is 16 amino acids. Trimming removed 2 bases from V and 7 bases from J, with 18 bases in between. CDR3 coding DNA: TGTGCCAGCAGCTTACTCCCTCCCAGTGGGGAGAACACCATATATTTT. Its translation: CASSLLPPSGENTIYF.

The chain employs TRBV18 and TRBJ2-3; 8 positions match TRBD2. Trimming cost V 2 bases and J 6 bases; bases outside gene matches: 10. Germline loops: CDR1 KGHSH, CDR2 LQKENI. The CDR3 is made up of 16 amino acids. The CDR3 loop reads CASSPKWQRESDTQYF. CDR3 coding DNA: TGTGCCAGCTCACCAAAGTGGCAGCGGGAGTCGGATACGCAGTATTTT.

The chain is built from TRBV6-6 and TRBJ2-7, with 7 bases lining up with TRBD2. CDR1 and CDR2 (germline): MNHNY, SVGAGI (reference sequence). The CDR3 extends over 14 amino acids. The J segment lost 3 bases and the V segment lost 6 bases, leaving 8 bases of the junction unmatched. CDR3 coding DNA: TGTGCCAGCAGACTGGGGCGGGAGCGCTACGAGCAGTACTTC. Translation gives CASRLGRERYEQYF.

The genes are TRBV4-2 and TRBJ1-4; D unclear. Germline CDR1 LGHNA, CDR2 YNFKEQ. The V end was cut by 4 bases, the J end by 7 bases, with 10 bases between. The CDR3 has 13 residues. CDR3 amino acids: CASSPKSPEKLFF. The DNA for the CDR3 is TGTGCCAGCAGCCCGAAAAGCCCTGAAAAACTGTTTTTT.

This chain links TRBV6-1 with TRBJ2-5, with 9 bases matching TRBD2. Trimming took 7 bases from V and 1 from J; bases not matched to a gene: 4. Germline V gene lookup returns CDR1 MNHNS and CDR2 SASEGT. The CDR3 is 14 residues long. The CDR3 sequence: CASTPSGIQETQYF. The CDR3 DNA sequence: TGTGCCAGCACGCCTAGCGGGATCCAAGAGACCCAGTACTTC.

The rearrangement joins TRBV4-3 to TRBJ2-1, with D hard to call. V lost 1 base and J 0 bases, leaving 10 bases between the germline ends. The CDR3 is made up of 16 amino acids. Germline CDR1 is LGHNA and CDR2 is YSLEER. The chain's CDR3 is CASSQVDLISYNEQFF. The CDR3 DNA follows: TGCGCCAGCAGCCAAGTTGACTTAATCTCCTACAATGAGCAGTTCTTC.

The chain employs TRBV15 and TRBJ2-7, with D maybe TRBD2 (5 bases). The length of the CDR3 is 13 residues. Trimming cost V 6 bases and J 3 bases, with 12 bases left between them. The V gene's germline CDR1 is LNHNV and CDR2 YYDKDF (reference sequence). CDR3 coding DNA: TGTGCCACCAGAGGTGGGAGCCTCTACGAGCAGTACTTC. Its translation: CATRGGSLYEQYF.

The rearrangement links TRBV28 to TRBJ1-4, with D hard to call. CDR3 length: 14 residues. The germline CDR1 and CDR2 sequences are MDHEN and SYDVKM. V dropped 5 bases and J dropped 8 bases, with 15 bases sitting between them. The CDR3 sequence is CASSDDGVGEKLFF. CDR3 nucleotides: TGTGCCAGCAGTGACGACGGGGTTGGGGAAAAACTGTTTTTT.

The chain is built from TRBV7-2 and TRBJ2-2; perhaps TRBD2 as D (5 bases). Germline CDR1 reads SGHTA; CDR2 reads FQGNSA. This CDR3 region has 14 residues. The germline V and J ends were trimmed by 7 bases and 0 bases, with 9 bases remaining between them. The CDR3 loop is CASNRGANTGELFF. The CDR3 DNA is TGTGCCAGCAACCGGGGAGCGAACACCGGGGAGCTGTTTTTT.

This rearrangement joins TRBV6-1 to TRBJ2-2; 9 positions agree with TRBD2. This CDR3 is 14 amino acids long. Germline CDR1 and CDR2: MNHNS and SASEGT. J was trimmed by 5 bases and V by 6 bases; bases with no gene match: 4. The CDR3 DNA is TGTGCCAGCAGGTTCGCGGGAGGGACCGGGGAGCTGTTTTTT. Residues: CASRFAGGTGELFF.

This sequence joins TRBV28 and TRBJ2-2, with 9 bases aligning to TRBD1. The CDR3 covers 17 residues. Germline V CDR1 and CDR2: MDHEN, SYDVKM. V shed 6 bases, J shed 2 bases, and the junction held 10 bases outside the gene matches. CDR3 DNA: TGTGCCAGCAGGAGCCGGGACAGGGCCTCAAACACCGGGGAGCTGTTTTTT. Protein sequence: CASRSRDRASNTGELFF.

The CDR3 here is CATTTGNTGELFF. As DNA, the CDR3 is TGCGCCACTACGACAGGGAACACCGGGGAGCTGTTTTTT. J is TRBJ2-2 and V is TRBV5-1; perhaps TRBD1 as D (6 bases). The CDR3 runs 13 residues. V lost 9 bases to trimming and J lost 1 base, with 10 bases between them. Per germline, CDR1 SGHRS and CDR2 YFSETQ.

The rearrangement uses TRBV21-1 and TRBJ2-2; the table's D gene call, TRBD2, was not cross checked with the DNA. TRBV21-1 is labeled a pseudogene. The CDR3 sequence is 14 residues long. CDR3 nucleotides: TGTGCCACCTGGTGGAGGGCCGGCACCGGGGAGCTGTTTTTT. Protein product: CATWWRAGTGELFF.

The CDR3 DNA reads as TGCGCCAGCAGCTTGGCGGGACAGGGAGAGACCCAGTACTTC. Its translation is CASSLAGQGETQYF. V usage is TRBV5-1 and J usage is TRBJ2-5; 9 nucleotides align to TRBD1. The CDR3 covers 14 residues. Trimming at V came to 0 bases and at J to 4 bases, leaving 1 base not matched to a gene. Germline assignment: CDR1 SGHRS and CDR2 YFSETQ. The full variable domain, rest sourced from reference TRBV5-1 and TRBJ2-5, is KAGVTQTPRYLIKTRGQQVTLSCSPISGHRSVSWYQQTPGQGLQFLFEYFSETQRNKGNFPGRFSGRQFSNSRSEMNVSTLELGDSALYLCASSLAGQGETQYFGPGTRLLVL.

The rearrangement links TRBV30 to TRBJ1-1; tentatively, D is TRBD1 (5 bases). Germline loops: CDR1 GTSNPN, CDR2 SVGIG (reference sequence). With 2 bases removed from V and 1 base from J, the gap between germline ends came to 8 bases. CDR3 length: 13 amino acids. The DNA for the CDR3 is TGTGCCTGGAGTATACAGGAGAACACTGAAGCTTTCTTT. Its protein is CAWSIQENTEAFF. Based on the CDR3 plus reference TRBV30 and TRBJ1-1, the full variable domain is SQTIHQWPATLVQPVGSPLSLECTVEGTSNPNLYWYRQAAGRGLQLLFYSVGIGQISSEVPQNLSASRPQDRQFILSSKKLLLSDSGFYLCAWSIQENTEAFFGQGTRLTVV.

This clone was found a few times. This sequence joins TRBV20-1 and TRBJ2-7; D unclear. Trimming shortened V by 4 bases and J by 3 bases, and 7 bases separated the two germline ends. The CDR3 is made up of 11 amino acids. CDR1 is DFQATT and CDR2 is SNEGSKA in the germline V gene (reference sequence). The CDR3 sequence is CSAINNYEQYF. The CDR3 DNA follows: TGCAGTGCTATCAACAACTACGAGCAGTACTTC.

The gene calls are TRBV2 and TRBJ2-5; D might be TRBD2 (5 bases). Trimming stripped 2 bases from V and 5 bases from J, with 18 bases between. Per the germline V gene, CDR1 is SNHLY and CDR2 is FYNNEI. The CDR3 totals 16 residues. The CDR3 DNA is TGTGCCAGCAGTGAACGCGGGCCACTAAGAGGGGAGACCCAGTACTTC. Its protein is CASSERGPLRGETQYF. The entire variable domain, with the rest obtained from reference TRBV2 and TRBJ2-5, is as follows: EPEVTQTPSHQVTQMGQEVILRCVPISNHLYFYWYRQILGQKVEFLVSFYNNEISEKSEIFDDQFSVERPDGSNFTLKIRSTKLEDSAMYFCASSERGPLRGETQYFGPGTRLLVL.

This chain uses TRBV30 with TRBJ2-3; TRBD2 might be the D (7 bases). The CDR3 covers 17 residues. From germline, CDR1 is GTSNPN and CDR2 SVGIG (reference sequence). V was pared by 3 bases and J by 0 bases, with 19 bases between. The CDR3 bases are TGTGCCTGGAGAGGGGGGCTAGCGGTGCCTAGCACAGATACGCAGTATTTT. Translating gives CAWRGGLAVPSTDTQYF.

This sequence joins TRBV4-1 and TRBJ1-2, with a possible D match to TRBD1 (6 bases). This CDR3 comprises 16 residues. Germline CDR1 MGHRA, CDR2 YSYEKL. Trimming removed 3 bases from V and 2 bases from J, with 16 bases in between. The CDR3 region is CASSQGGGGPNYGYTF. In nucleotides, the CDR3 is TGCGCCAGCAGCCAGGGCGGGGGGGGCCCCAACTATGGCTACACCTTC.

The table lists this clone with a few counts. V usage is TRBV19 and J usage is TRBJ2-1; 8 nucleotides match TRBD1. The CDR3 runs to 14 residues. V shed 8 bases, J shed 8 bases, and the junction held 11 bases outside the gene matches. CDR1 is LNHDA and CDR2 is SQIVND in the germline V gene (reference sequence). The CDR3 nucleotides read TGTGCCAGTGGGGTGACAGGGGATAGGGATGAGCAGTTCTTC. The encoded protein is CASGVTGDRDEQFF.

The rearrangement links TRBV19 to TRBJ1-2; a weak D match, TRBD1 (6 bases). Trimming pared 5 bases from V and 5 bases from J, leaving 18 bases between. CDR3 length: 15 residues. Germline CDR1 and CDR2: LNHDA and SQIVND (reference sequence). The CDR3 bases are TGTGCCAGTAGTTCGACAGGCCGAGACCTTTATGGCTACACCTTC. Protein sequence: CASSSTGRDLYGYTF.

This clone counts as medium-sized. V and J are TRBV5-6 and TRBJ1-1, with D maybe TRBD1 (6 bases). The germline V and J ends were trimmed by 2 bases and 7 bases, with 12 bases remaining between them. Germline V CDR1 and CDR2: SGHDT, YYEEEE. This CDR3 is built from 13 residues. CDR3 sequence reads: CASSFGTRGEAFF. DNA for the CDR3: TGTGCCAGCAGCTTCGGGACAAGGGGTGAAGCTTTCTTT. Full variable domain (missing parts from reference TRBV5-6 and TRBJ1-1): DAGVTQSPTHLIKTRGQQVTLRCSPKSGHDTVSWYQQALGQGPQFIFQYYEEEERQRGNFPDRFSGHQFPNYSSELNVNALLLGDSALYLCASSFGTRGEAFFGQGTRLTVV.

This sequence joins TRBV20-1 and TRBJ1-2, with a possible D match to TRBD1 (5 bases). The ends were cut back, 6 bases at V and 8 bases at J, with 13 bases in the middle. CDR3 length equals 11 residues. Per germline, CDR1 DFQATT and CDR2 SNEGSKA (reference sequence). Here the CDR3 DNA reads TGCAGTGCCGCAGAAAGGGGAGGCTACACCTTC. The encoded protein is CSAAERGGYTF.

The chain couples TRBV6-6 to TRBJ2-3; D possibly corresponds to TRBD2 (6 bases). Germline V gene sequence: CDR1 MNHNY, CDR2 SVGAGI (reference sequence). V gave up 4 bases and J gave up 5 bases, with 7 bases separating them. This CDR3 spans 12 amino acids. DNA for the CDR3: TGTGCCAGCAGTTCGGGGGAAGATACGCAGTATTTT. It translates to CASSSGEDTQYF.

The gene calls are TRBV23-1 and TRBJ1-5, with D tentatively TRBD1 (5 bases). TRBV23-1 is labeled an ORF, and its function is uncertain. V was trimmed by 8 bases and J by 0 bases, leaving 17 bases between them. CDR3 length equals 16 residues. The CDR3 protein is CASPPRSGLSNQPQHF. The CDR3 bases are TGCGCCAGCCCCCCACGGTCAGGGCTTAGCAATCAGCCCCAGCATTTT.